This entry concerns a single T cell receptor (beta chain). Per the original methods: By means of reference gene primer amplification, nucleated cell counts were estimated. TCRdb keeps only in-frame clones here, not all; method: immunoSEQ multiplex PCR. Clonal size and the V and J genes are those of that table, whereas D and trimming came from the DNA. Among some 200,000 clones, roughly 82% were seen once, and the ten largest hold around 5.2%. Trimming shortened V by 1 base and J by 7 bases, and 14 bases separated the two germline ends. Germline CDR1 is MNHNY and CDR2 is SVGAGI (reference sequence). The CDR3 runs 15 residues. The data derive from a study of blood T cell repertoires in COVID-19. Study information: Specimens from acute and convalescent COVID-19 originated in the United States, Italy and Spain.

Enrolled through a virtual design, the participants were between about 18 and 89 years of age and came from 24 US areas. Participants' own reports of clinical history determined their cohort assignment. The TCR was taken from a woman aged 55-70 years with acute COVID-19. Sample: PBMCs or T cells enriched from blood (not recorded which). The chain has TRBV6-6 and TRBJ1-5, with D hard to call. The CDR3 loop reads CASSYYGSGSQPQHF. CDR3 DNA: TGTGCCAGCAGTTACTACGGGTCGGGGAGCCAGCCCCAGCATTTT.